Below are 26 T cell receptor beta chains sequenced from a single sample in a study of blood T cell repertoires in COVID-19. Clones were sequenced by immunoSEQ multiplex PCR, and TCRdb holds only the in-frame ones, with some missing. The data contain around 190,000 clones, roughly 80% of them singletons. Sample: peripheral blood. The receptor source for this set is a man in his fifties or sixties with acute or convalescent COVID-19.

This clone was observed once. The J gene is TRBJ2-3, the V gene TRBV9, with 7 nucleotides matching TRBD2. This CDR3 spans 14 amino acids. V lost 2 bases to trimming and J lost 7 bases; unmatched junction nucleotides: 7. The germline V gene encodes CDR1 SGDLS and CDR2 YYNGEE. The CDR3 sequence: CASSVAGTTNTQYF. The CDR3 nucleotides read TGTGCCAGCAGCGTCGCCGGGACTACAAATACGCAGTATTTT. Filled out from reference TRBV9 and TRBJ2-3, the complete variable domain reads DSGVTQTPKHLITATGQRVTLRCSPRSGDLSVYWYQQSLDQGLQFLIQYYNGEERAKGNILERFSAQQFPDLHSELNLSSLELGDSALYFCASSVAGTTNTQYFGPGTRLTVL.

The chain links TRBV19 to TRBJ1-1; TRBD1 agrees at 9 bases. The junction had 8 bases not matched to a gene; V was cut back by 2 bases and J by 7 bases. Germline CDR1 LNHDA, CDR2 SQIVND (reference sequence). The CDR3 is made up of 15 amino acids. The CDR3 coding sequence is TGTGCCAGTAGTATACCCCGGGACAGGGAGTATGAAGCTTTCTTT. It codes for CASSIPRDREYEAFF.

This clone was found once. The rearrangement links TRBV12-5 to TRBJ1-5, with 9 bases that match TRBD1. The CDR3 has 18 amino acids. CDR1 and CDR2 from the germline V gene are LGHNT and FRNRAP. The ends lost 1 base at V and 4 bases at J; junction bases unmatched: 11. CDR3 protein: CASGLGPGQGGRNQPQHF. The CDR3 region has the DNA TGTGCTAGTGGTTTGGGGCCGGGACAGGGAGGCCGAAATCAGCCCCAGCATTTT.

The genes are TRBV7-3 and TRBJ2-1; D remains ambiguous. The V end was cut by 1 base, the J end by 12 bases, with 13 bases between. The CDR3 has 13 residues. CDR1 is SGHTA and CDR2 is FQGTGA in the germline V gene. DNA of the CDR3: TGTGCCAGCAGCTTAAGGCCCTTTGGTGGGCAGTTCTTC. Translating it yields CASSLRPFGGQFF.

The CDR3 DNA follows: TGCGCCAGCAGCTTCACAGGGGGGTCGAACACCGGGGAGCTGTTTTTT. This encodes CASSFTGGSNTGELFF. This chain uses TRBV5-1 with TRBJ2-2, with TRBD1 matching 8 bases. The CDR3 consists of 16 residues. Germline CDR1 is SGHRS and CDR2 is YFSETQ. The J segment lost 0 bases and the V segment lost 2 bases, leaving 3 bases of the junction unmatched.

The chain has TRBV4-1 and TRBJ2-7; 10 bases align to TRBD1. The CDR3 runs 13 residues. CDR1 is MGHRA, CDR2 YSYEKL, per germline. The junction had 6 bases not matched to a gene; V was cut back by 8 bases and J by 5 bases. The CDR3 bases are TGCGCCAGCCGAGGGACAGGGGTCGACGAGCAGTACTTC. The encoded protein is CASRGTGVDEQYF.

The chain has TRBV3-1 (or the pseudogene TRBV3-2) and TRBJ1-4; 7 nucleotides line up with TRBD1. Germline CDR1 LGHDT, CDR2 YNNKEL (reference sequence). The V gene end was trimmed by 6 bases and the J gene end by 7 bases; junction bases not matched to a gene: 8. This CDR3 is 14 amino acids long. This CDR3 reads CASSLDRVSEKLFF. CDR3 bases: TGTGCCAGCAGTCTTGACAGGGTATCTGAAAAACTGTTTTTT.

This CDR3 is CASRPGLAYEQYF. CDR3 coding DNA: TGTGCCAGCAGACCGGGACTAGCCTACGAGCAGTACTTC. V gene TRBV6-5 combines with J gene TRBJ2-7, with 8 bases fitting TRBD2. Germline V gene sequence: CDR1 MNHEY, CDR2 SVGAGI. Trimming at V came to 6 bases and at J to 2 bases, leaving 3 bases not matched to a gene. The CDR3 sequence is 13 residues long.

The chain employs TRBV7-2 and TRBJ1-1, with TRBD1 identical over 7 bases. This CDR3 is 12 amino acids long. Per germline, CDR1 SGHTA and CDR2 FQGNSA. Trimming cost V 5 bases and J 7 bases; bases outside gene matches: 4. The CDR3, as DNA: TGTGCCAGCAGCGCGGACAGGCTTGAAGCTTTCTTT. Encoded protein: CASSADRLEAFF.

The genes are TRBV21-1 and TRBJ2-5; the table's TRBD1 call for D was not verified on the DNA. TRBV21-1 is tagged as a pseudogene. The CDR3 covers 17 residues. As DNA, the CDR3 is TGTGCCAGCAGCAAAGGGGCTCGACAGGGACCCCAAGAGACCCAGTACTTC. It codes for CASSKGARQGPQETQYF.

The genes are TRBV9 and TRBJ1-1; 7 bases are a match to TRBD1. The CDR3 loop spans 12 amino acids. With 3 bases clipped from V and 13 bases from J, the junction kept 9 bases outside the gene matches. Germline V gives CDR1 SGDLS, CDR2 YYNGEE. CDR3 amino acids: CASSALSGGDFF. CDR3 DNA: TGTGCCAGCAGCGCTCTCTCAGGGGGTGATTTCTTT. The full variable domain, with the rest looked up from reference TRBV9 and TRBJ1-1, is DSGVTQTPKHLITATGQRVTLRCSPRSGDLSVYWYQQSLDQGLQFLIQYYNGEERAKGNILERFSAQQFPDLHSELNLSSLELGDSALYFCASSALSGGDFFGQGTRLTVV.

This clone was detected once. The chain employs TRBV6-4 and TRBJ2-3; possibly TRBD2 for D (5 bases). Germline V gives CDR1 MRHNA, CDR2 SNTAGT. V gave up 2 bases and J gave up 1 base, with 7 bases separating them. The CDR3 length is 14 residues. The CDR3 bases are TGTGCCAGCAGTGACGGACTCCGCACAGATACGCAGTATTTT. Its protein product is CASSDGLRTDTQYF.

This clone was counted once. The rearrangement uses TRBV18 and TRBJ1-2; D not resolved. Germline CDR1 is KGHSH and CDR2 is LQKENI. Trimming left V 2 bases short and J 3 bases short, with 7 bases between. The CDR3 totals 13 residues. The CDR3 protein is CASSPTGDYGYTF. The CDR3 region has the DNA TGTGCCAGCTCACCAACCGGGGACTATGGCTACACCTTC.

The V call is TRBV5-1, the J call TRBJ2-3; 11 nucleotides line up with TRBD2. Losses at the gene ends were 3 bases for V and 3 bases for J; bases not matched to a gene: 12. CDR3 length: 18 amino acids. The germline V gene has CDR1 SGHRS and CDR2 YFSETQ. The chain's CDR3 is CASSSPSGRNWGTDTQYF. CDR3 nucleotide sequence: TGCGCCAGCAGCTCCCCTAGCGGGAGGAACTGGGGGACAGATACGCAGTATTTT.

This sequence joins TRBV13 and TRBJ1-4, with 7 bases lining up with TRBD1. The ends lost 5 bases at V and 4 bases at J; junction bases unmatched: 10. The length of the CDR3 is 16 residues. CDR1 PRHDT and CDR2 FYEKMQ come from the germline V gene (reference sequence). CDR3 in amino acids: CASSETRDSNNEKLFF. The CDR3 nucleotides read TGTGCCAGCAGCGAAACAAGGGACAGCAATAATGAAAAACTGTTTTTT.

The gene calls are TRBV5-1 and TRBJ2-7; D possibly corresponds to TRBD1 (6 bases). Trimming left V 4 bases short and J 0 bases short, with 11 bases between. Germline V gene lookup returns CDR1 SGHRS and CDR2 YFSETQ. The CDR3 totals 14 residues. The CDR3 coding sequence is TGCGCCAGCAGCCAGGGACACCGCTCCTACGAGCAGTACTTC. This sequence encodes CASSQGHRSYEQYF.

The CDR3 sequence is CASRPGLGNTGELFF. The CDR3 region has the DNA TGTGCCAGCAGGCCGGGACTGGGGAACACCGGGGAGCTGTTTTTT. The chain recombines TRBV6-5 with TRBJ2-2; tentatively, D is TRBD2 (6 bases). CDR1 is MNHEY and CDR2 is SVGAGI in the germline V gene. The CDR3 is 15 residues long. The V gene lost 6 bases and the J gene lost 1 base, with 12 bases spanning the gap.

The gene calls are TRBV6-6 and TRBJ2-5; TRBD1 might be the D (5 bases). V lost 8 bases to trimming and J lost 5 bases, with 21 bases between them. There are 15 residues in the CDR3. Germline V gene data show CDR1 as MNHNY and CDR2 as SVGAGI (reference sequence). In nucleotides, the CDR3 is TGTGCCAGCGGCCGTTTAGAAGGGGCCGACGAGACCCAGTACTTC. Its translation is CASGRLEGADETQYF.

The chain recombines TRBV5-1 with TRBJ2-7, with TRBD2 matching over 9 bases. This CDR3 has 16 amino acids. V was pared by 10 bases and J by 6 bases, with 20 bases of the junction left unmatched. CDR1 and CDR2 (germline): SGHRS, YFSETQ. The CDR3 DNA is TGCGCCCCCAGCCCGCGCGGGCGGGGGGGGGCCGCCGAGCAGTACTTC. It encodes CAPSPRGRGGAAEQYF.

The chain links TRBV19 to TRBJ2-5; D possibly corresponds to TRBD2 (5 bases). Germline assignment: CDR1 LNHDA and CDR2 SQIVND (reference sequence). CDR3 length: 15 amino acids. Trimming pared 5 bases from V and 7 bases from J, leaving 20 bases between. CDR3 protein: CASSPELVSVGTQYF. The CDR3 nucleotides are TGTGCCAGTAGTCCTGAACTAGTTTCGGTGGGGACCCAGTACTTC.

The V and J genes are TRBV19 and TRBJ1-2, with TRBD1 matching 12 bases. The CDR3 runs 13 residues. The V segment lost 5 bases and the J segment 7 bases; nucleotides outside the gene matches: 2. Germline V lookup: CDR1 LNHDA, CDR2 SQIVND (reference sequence). As DNA, the CDR3 is TGTGCCAGTAGTTGGGACAGGGGGCGTGGCTACACCTTC. It is translated as CASSWDRGRGYTF.

This chain joins TRBV29-1 and TRBJ1-2, with 8 bases that match TRBD1. Trimming at V came to 3 bases and at J to 6 bases, leaving 9 bases not matched to a gene. CDR3 length equals 14 residues. CDR1 SQVTM and CDR2 ANQGSEA come from the germline V gene. The CDR3 coding sequence is TGCAGCGTTGATGTACAGGGGGTTGAAGATGGCTACACCTTC. This gives the protein CSVDVQGVEDGYTF.

The chain carries TRBV2 and TRBJ2-3, with D possibly matching TRBD1 (6 bases). Trimming removed 4 bases from V and 0 bases from J, with 23 bases in between. The CDR3 has 19 amino acids. Germline V lookup: CDR1 SNHLY, CDR2 FYNNEI. CDR3 nucleotide sequence: TGTGCCAGCAGTGTAAACGTGGGGGTAGGGGGAGCCAGCACAGATACGCAGTATTTT. This gives the protein CASSVNVGVGGASTDTQYF.

The CDR3 nucleotides are TGCGCCAGCAGCTTGGGGGGGACAGAGTCCTACAATGAGCAGTTCTTC. It specifies CASSLGGTESYNEQFF. J is TRBJ2-1 and V is TRBV5-1, with 7 bases that match TRBD1. With 0 bases clipped from V and 1 base from J, the junction kept 4 bases outside the gene matches. This CDR3 has 16 residues. Germline V CDR1 and CDR2: SGHRS, YFSETQ.

CDR3 protein: CSASDRQGQDEQFF. CDR3 in DNA: TGCAGTGCTAGTGACCGGCAGGGCCAGGATGAGCAGTTCTTC. The chain couples TRBV20-1 to TRBJ2-7; tentatively, D is TRBD1 (5 bases). The J call may be faulty, since TRBJ2-1 better matches the DNA end. The CDR3 loop spans 14 amino acids. Germline loops: CDR1 DFQATT, CDR2 SNEGSKA (reference sequence).

The chain combines TRBV5-6 with TRBJ1-4; 7 bases line up with TRBD1. The junction had 6 bases not matched to a gene; V was cut back by 2 bases and J by 5 bases. The CDR3 runs to 15 residues. The germline CDR1 and CDR2 sequences are SGHDT and YYEEEE. The DNA of the CDR3 is TGTGCCAGCAGCTTCTACCAGGGGGTAAATGAAAAACTGTTTTTT. Translating it yields CASSFYQGVNEKLFF.